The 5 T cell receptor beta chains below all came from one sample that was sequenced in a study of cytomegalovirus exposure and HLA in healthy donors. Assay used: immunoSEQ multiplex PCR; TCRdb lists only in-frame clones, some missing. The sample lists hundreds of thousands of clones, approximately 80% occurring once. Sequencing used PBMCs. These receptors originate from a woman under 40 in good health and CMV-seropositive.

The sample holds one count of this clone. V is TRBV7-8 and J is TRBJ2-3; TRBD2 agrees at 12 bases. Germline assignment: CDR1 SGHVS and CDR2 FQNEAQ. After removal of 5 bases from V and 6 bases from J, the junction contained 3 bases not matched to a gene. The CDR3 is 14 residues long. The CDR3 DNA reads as TGTGCCAGCAGCCCACTAGCGGGAGGCGATACGCAGTATTTT. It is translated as CASSPLAGGDTQYF. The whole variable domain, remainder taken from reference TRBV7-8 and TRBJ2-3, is GAGVSQSPRYKVAKRGQDVALRCDPISGHVSLFWYQQALGQGPEFLTYFQNEAQLDKSGLPSDRFFAERPEGSVSTLKIQRTQQEDSAVYLCASSPLAGGDTQYFGPGTRLTVL.

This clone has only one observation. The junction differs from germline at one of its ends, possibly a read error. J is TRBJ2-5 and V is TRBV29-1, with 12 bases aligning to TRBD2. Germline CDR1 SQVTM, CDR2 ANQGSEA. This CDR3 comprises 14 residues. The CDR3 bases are TGCAGCTTGTCTAGCGGGAGGGTCCAAGGGACCCAGTACTTC. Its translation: CSLSSGRVQGTQYF. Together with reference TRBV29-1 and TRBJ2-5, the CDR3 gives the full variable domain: SAVISQKPSRDICQRGTSLTIQCQVDSQVTMMFWYRQQPGQSLTLIATANQGSEATYESGFVIDKFPISRPNLTFSTLTVSNMSPEDSSIYLCSLSSGRVQGTQYFGPGTRLLVL.

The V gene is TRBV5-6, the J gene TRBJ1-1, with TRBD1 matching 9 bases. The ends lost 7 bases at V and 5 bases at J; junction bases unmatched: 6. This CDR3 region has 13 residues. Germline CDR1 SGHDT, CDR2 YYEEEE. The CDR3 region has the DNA TGTGCCAGCCCGGGGACAGGGTGTACTGAAGCTTTCTTT. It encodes CASPGTGCTEAFF.

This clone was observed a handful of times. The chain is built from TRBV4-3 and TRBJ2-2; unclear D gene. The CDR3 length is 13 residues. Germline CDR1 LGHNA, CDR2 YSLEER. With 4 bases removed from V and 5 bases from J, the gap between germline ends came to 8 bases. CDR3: CASSPSGTGELFF. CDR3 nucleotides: TGCGCCAGCAGCCCTTCTGGGACCGGGGAGCTGTTTTTT.

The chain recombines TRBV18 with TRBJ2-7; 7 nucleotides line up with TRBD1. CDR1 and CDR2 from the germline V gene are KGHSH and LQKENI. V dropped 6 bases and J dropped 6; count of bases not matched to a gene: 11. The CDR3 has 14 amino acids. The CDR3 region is CASSAGTVLPEQYF. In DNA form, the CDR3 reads TGTGCCAGCTCCGCCGGGACAGTCCTTCCCGAGCAGTACTTC.